This TCR beta chain came from a study of blood T cell repertoires in COVID-19. The authors' processing: The authors estimated nucleated cell counts from reference gene primer amplification. Sequencing used immunoSEQ multiplex PCR; TCRdb keeps in-frame clones, though not all of them. From that table come the V and J calls and clone size; the DNA was used to work out D and trimming. The sample consists of some 170,000 clones, 82% of them appearing once. Trimming shortened V by 3 bases and J by 4 bases, and 14 bases separated the two germline ends. CDR3 length equals 14 residues. Germline V gives CDR1 GTSNPN, CDR2 SVGIG (reference sequence).

The sequence was collected from a woman in her 70s with acute or convalescent COVID-19. The sequenced sample was peripheral blood. The chain links TRBV30 to TRBJ2-3, with no clear D. In nucleotides, the CDR3 is TGTGCCTGGAGCCCCTCACCCGGAGCAGATACGCAGTATTTT. Encoded protein: CAWSPSPGADTQYF.